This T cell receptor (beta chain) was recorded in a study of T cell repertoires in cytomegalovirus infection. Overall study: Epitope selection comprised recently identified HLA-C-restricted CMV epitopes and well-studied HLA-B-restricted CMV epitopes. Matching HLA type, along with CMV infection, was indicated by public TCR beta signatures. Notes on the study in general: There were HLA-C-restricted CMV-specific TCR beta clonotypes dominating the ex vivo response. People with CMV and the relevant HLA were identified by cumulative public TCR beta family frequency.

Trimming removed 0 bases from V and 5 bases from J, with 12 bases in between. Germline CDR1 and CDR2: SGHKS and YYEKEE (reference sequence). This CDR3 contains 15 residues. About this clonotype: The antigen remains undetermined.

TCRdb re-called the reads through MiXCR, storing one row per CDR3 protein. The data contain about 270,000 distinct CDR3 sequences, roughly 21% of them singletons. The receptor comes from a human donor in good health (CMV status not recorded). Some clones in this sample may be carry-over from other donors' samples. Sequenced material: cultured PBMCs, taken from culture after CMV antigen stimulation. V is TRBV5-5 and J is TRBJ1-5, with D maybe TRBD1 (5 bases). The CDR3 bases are TGTGCCAGCAGCTTGGCTGCCAGGGAATATCAGCCCCAGCATTTT. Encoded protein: CASSLAAREYQPQHF.